This TCR beta chain emerged from a study of beta chain features in type 1 diabetes. The table lists this clone with a few counts. Its matching antigen is unknown. Study-wide findings and caveats: More deletions and fewer insertions at VDJ junctions were seen in type 1 diabetes patients. Type 1 diabetes patients showed a moderate but significant shortening of TCRB CDR3s in all four CD4+ subsets.

Germline-derived CDR1 and CDR2 are SGHAT and FQNNGV. Trimming took off 6 bases at V and 1 base at J, with 13 bases between the two ends. CDR3 length equals 15 residues. The isolated RNA, all of it, was reverse transcribed, so expressed TCRB transcripts were what got sequenced. Sequenced by immunoSEQ multiplex PCR; TCRdb stores in-frame clones only, minus some. Of under 850,000 clones listed, roughly 12% are singletons. Sampling consisted of one heparinised blood draw per donor, averaging roughly 0.12 L. Sequencing was carried out using naive CD4+ T cells from blood. The sequence was obtained from a man younger than 35 with type 1 diabetes. V gene TRBV11-2 combines with J gene TRBJ2-4, with D possibly called TRBD1 or TRBD2 (5 bases each). The CDR3 here is CASSWDPAAKNIQYF. CDR3 in DNA: TGTGCCAGCAGTTGGGACCCCGCGGCCAAAAACATTCAGTACTTC. Supplemented by reference TRBV11-2 and TRBJ2-4, the full variable domain reads EAGVAQSPRYKIIEKRQSVAFWCNPISGHATLYWYQQILGQGPKLLIQFQNNGVVDDSQLPKDRFSAERLKGVDSTLKIQPAKLEDSAVYLCASSWDPAAKNIQYFGAGTRLSVL.